What follows is one TCR beta chain and its context. Its antigen remains unidentified. The read ends 3 residues early relative to the CDR3; the germline J gene fills the gap. The data stem from a study of T cells in women clearing cervical HPV infection. As for the study in general: Control women cleared a single incident HPV16 infection within 12 months. For cases, blood was sampled a median about 160 days after lesion detection, interquartile range roughly 80 to 220 days. Notes on the study in general: A classifier using richness and V gene abundances reached an AUC of roughly 0.8.

Dot-blot hybridization genotyped cervical HPV amplified with MY09/MY11 PCR. V lost 6 bases, J lost 6 bases, and 20 bases lay in between. Germline V gene lookup returns CDR1 LNHDA and CDR2 SQIVND (reference sequence). This CDR3 comprises 15 residues. The assay was immunoSEQ multiplex PCR, and TCRdb's table has in-frame clones only and misses some. The ten top clones account for about 15%, within a sample of fewer than 25,000 clones. The TCR was taken from a woman between 18 and 75 years old with a cervical HPV16 infection that either progressed to CIN3+ or cleared (not recorded which). The rearrangement links TRBV19 to TRBJ1-1; a weak D match, TRBD1 (6 bases). Sequenced input: blood buffy coat. The CDR3 DNA, read in part, is TGTGCCAGTAGGAGTACGGGGGGCGCGATCGCTGAA. The encoded protein is CASRSTGGAIAE. The whole CDR3 is CASRSTGGAIAEAFF.